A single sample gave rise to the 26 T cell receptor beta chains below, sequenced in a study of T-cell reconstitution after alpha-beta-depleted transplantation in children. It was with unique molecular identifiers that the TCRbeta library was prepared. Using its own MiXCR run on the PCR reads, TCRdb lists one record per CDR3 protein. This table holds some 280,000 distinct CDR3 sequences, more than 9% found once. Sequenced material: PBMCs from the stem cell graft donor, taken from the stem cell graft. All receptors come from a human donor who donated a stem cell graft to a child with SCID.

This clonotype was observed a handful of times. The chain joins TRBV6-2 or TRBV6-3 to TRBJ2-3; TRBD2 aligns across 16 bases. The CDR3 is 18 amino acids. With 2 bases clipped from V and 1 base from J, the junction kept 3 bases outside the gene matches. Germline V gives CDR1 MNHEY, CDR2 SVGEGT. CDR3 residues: CASSYGGLAGGRTDTQYF. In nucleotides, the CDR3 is TGTGCCAGCAGTTACGGGGGACTAGCGGGGGGGCGCACAGATACGCAGTATTTT.

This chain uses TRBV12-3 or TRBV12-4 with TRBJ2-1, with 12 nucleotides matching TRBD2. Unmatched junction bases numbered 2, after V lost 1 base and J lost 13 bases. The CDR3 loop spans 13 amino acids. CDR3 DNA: TGTGCCAGCAGTTTAGAGGGACTAGCGGGCCAGTTCTTC. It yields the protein CASSLEGLAGQFF.

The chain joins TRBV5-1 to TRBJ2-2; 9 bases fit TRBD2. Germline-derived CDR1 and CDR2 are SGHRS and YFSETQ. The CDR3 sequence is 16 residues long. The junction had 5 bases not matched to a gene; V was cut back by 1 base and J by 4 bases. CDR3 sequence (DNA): TGCGCCAGCAGCTTGCCCAGCGGGGGGCCCACCGGGGAGCTGTTTTTT. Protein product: CASSLPSGGPTGELFF.

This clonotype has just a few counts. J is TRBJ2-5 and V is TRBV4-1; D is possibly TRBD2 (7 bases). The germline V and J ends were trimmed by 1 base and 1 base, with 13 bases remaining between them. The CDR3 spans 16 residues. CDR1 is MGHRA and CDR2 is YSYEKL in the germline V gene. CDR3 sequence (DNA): TGCGCCAGCAGCCAAGTGAGGGGGGGCCTCCAAGAGACCCAGTACTTC. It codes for CASSQVRGGLQETQYF.

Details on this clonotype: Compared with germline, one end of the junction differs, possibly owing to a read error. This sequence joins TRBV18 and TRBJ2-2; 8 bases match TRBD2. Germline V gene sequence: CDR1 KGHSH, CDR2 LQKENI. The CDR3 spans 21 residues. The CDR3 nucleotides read TGTGACAGCTCACTTACCGGGACTAGGATGCCTGGTGGGCCTTACACCGGGGAGCTGTTTTTT. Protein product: CDSSLTGTRMPGGPYTGELFF.

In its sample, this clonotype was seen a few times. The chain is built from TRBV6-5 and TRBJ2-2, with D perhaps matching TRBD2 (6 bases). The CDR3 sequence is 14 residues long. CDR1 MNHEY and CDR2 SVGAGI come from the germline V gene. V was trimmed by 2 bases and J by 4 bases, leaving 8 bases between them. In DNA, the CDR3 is TGTGCCAGCAGTTACGCCGGGGGCACCGGGGAGCTGTTTTTT. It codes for CASSYAGGTGELFF.

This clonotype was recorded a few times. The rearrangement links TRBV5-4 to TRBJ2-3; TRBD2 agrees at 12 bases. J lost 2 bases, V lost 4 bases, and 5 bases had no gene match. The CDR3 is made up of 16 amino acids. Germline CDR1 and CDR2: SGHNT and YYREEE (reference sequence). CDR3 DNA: TGTGCCAGCAGCCCCGGACTAGCGGGGAACACAGATACGCAGTATTTT. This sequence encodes CASSPGLAGNTDTQYF.

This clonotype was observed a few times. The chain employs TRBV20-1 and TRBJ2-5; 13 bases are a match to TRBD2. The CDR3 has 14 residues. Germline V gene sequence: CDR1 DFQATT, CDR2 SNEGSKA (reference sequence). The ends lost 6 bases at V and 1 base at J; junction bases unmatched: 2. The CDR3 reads CSAGTSGVQETQYF. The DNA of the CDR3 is TGCAGTGCAGGGACTAGCGGGGTCCAAGAGACCCAGTACTTC.

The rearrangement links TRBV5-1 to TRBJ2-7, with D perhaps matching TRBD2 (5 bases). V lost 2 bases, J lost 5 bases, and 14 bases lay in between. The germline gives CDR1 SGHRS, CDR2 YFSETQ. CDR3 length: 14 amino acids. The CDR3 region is CASSFGSQLNEQYF. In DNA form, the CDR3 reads TGCGCCAGCAGCTTTGGGAGTCAGTTAAACGAGCAGTACTTC.

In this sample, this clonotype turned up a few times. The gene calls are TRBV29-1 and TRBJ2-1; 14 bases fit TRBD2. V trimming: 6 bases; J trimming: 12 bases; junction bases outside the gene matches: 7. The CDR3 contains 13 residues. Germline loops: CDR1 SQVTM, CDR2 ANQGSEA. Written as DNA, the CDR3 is TGCAGCGTGCCGGGACTAGCGGGGGAGGGGCAGTTCTTC. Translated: CSVPGLAGEGQFF.

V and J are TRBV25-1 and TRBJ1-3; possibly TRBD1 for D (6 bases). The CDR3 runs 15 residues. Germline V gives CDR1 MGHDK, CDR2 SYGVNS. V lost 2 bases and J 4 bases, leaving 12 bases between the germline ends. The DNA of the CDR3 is TGTGCCAGCAGTGAACAAGGGGGTCGGGGAAACACCATATATTTT. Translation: CASSEQGGRGNTIYF.

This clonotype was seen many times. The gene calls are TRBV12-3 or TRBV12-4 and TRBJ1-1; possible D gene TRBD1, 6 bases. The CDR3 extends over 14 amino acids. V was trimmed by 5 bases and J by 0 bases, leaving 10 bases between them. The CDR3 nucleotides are TGTGCCAGCAGTCCCCGGACAGTGAACACTGAAGCTTTCTTT. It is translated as CASSPRTVNTEAFF.

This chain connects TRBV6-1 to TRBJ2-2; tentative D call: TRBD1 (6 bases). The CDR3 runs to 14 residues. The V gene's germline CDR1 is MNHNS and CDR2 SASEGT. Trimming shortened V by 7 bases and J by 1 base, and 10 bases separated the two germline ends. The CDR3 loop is CASTGTMNTGELFF. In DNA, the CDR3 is TGTGCCAGCACTGGGACAATGAACACCGGGGAGCTGTTTTTT.

The CDR3 DNA sequence: TGTGCCAGCAGCAAAACTAGCGGGGGGGCCGGGGAGCTGTTTTTT. Its translation: CASSKTSGGAGELFF. The chain is built from TRBV9 and TRBJ2-2, with 13 bases fitting TRBD2. CDR1 and CDR2 (germline): SGDLS, YYNGEE. The length of the CDR3 is 15 residues. V lost 4 bases and J lost 6; bases outside the gene matches: 3. The full variable domain, its missing parts supplied by reference TRBV9 and TRBJ2-2, is DSGVTQTPKHLITATGQRVTLRCSPRSGDLSVYWYQQSLDQGLQFLIQYYNGEERAKGNILERFSAQQFPDLHSELNLSSLELGDSALYFCASSKTSGGAGELFFGEGSRLTVL.

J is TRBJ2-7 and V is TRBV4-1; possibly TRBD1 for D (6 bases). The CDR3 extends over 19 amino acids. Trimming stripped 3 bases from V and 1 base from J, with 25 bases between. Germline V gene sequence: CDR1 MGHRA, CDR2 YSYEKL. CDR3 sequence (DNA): TGCGCCAGCAGCCATGGAGGACTGAGAAGGGACAATAGGTCCTACGAGCAGTACTTC. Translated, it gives CASSHGGLRRDNRSYEQYF.

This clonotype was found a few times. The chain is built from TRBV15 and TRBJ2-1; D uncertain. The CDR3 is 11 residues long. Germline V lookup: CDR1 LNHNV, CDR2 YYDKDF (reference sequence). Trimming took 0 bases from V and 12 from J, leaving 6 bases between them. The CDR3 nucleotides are TGTGCCACCAGCAGAGATGGCGGGCAGTTCTTC. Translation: CATSRDGGQFF. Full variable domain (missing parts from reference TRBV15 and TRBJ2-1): DAMVIQNPRYQVTQFGKPVTLSCSQTLNHNVMYWYQQKSSQAPKLLFHYYDKDFNNEADTPDNFQSRRPNTSFCFLDIRSPGLGDTAMYLCATSRDGGQFFGPGTRLTVL.

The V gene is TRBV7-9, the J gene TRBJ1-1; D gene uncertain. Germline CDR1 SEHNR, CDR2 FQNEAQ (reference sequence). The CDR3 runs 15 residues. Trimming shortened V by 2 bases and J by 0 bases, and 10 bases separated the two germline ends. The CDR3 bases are TGTGCCAGCAGCTTATCGGGTACCATGAACACTGAAGCTTTCTTT. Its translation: CASSLSGTMNTEAFF.

The CDR3 protein is CASSSATSSYNEQFF. Written as DNA, the CDR3 is TGCGCCAGCAGCTCCGCTACGAGCTCCTACAATGAGCAGTTCTTC. The rearrangement joins TRBV5-1 to TRBJ2-1; no reliable D call. There are 15 residues in the CDR3. V was cut by 3 bases and J by 0 bases, with 10 bases left in between. CDR1 is SGHRS and CDR2 is YFSETQ in the germline V gene.

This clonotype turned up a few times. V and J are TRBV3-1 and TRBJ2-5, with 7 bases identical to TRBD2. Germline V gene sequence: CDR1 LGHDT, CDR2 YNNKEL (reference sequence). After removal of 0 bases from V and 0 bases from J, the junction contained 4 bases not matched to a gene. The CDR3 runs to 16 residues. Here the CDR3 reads CASSQDISGYQETQYF. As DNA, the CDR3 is TGTGCCAGCAGCCAAGATATTAGCGGGTACCAAGAGACCCAGTACTTC.

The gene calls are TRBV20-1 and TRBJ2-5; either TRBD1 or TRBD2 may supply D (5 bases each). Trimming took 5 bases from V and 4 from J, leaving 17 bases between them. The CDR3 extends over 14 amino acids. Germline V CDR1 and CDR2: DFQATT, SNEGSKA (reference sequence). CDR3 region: CSASLPGRGETQYF. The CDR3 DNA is TGCAGTGCTTCTCTTCCGGGACGCGGAGAGACCCAGTACTTC.

The CDR3 sequence: CSAPLRNNNEQFF. Written as DNA, the CDR3 is TGCAGTGCCCCGCTACGGAATAACAATGAGCAGTTCTTC. The J gene is TRBJ2-1, the V gene TRBV20-1; the D is unclear. V lost 6 bases, J lost 5 bases, and 14 bases lay in between. The CDR3 runs to 13 residues. Germline V gene data show CDR1 as DFQATT and CDR2 as SNEGSKA (reference sequence).

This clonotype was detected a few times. Written as DNA, the CDR3 is TGTGCCAGCAGTTTTGGGCGGCAGGGAGGTGGCTACACCTTC. Protein product: CASSFGRQGGGYTF. The chain employs TRBV12-3 or TRBV12-4 and TRBJ1-2; D is possibly TRBD1 (5 bases). The V end lost 3 bases, the J end lost 7 bases, and 15 bases lay between the germline ends. The CDR3 spans 14 residues.

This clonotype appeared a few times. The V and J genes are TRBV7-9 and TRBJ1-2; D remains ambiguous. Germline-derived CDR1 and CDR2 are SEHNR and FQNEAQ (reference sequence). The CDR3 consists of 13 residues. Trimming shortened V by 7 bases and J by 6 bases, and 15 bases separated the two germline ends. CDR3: CASTNPQTHGYTF. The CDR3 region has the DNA TGTGCCAGCACTAACCCCCAAACCCATGGCTACACCTTC.

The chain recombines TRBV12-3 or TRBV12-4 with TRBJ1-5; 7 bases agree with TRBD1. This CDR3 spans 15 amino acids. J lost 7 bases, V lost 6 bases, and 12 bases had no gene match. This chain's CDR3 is CASSLDRAVDQPQHF. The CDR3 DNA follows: TGTGCCAGCAGCCTAGACAGGGCGGTGGACCAGCCCCAGCATTTT.

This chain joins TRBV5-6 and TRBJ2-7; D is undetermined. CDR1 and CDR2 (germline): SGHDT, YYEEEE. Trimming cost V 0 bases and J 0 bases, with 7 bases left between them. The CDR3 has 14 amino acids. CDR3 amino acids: CASSLGANSYEQYF. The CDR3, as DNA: TGTGCCAGCAGCTTGGGGGCCAACTCCTACGAGCAGTACTTC.

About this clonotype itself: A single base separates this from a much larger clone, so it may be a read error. The CDR3: CASSERRWYGTDTQYF. CDR3 in DNA: TGTGCCAGCAGTGAACGGAGATGGTACGGGACAGATACGCAGTATTTT. The rearrangement joins TRBV2 to TRBJ2-3; D unresolved. Trimming left V 2 bases short and J 3 bases short, with 15 bases between. Germline V gene data show CDR1 as SNHLY and CDR2 as FYNNEI. This CDR3 spans 16 amino acids.